This TCR beta chain came from a study of cytomegalovirus exposure and HLA in healthy donors. Across the study: Most genotyped donors, about 81% of 398, had Caucasian-associated genetic ancestry. Whole-study findings and limits: On later analysis, the bulk of CMV-associated TCR beta chains appeared to be HLA-restricted. CMV serostatus was the sole immune exposure data available.

PCR was performed using 60 Vbeta and 13 Jbeta primers. TCRdb's table, derived via immunoSEQ multiplex PCR, lists solely in-frame clones and lacks some. This sample has about 160,000 clones, with approximately 80% found just once. Comment on this clone: Its antigen is undetermined.

The germline CDR1 and CDR2 sequences are LNHNV and YYDKDF (reference sequence). The CDR3 runs 13 residues. V was trimmed by 7 bases and J by 1 base, leaving 9 bases between them. The rearrangement uses TRBV15 and TRBJ2-3; D might be TRBD2 (6 bases). The sequence came from a young man in good health and CMV-seronegative. Sequencing was carried out using PBMCs. The CDR3 spells CATKWGGTDTQYF. As DNA, the CDR3 is TGTGCCACCAAATGGGGGGGCACAGATACGCAGTATTTT. The full variable domain, its missing parts supplied by reference TRBV15 and TRBJ2-3, is DAMVIQNPRYQVTQFGKPVTLSCSQTLNHNVMYWYQQKSSQAPKLLFHYYDKDFNNEADTPDNFQSRRPNTSFCFLDIRSPGLGDTAMYLCATKWGGTDTQYFGPGTRLTVL.